This TCR beta chain was retrieved from a study of T cell responses to AZD1222 COVID-19 vaccine. Study-wide findings and caveats: The sample set comprised mostly white British donors with more females, and clonal diversity was possibly underestimated. The span of vaccine-associated CD4 TCRs extended across spike, with dominance at 160-218 and 743-854. A rise in Spike-specific TCR breadth and depth followed two AZD1222 doses.

This clone has just a few counts. Its specificity is unknown. Some clones are missing from TCRdb's copy, which holds only in-frame ones; the method was immunoSEQ multiplex PCR. The top ten clones hold 3% to 4% of a sample with some 150,000 clones, nearly 95% of them seen once. The CDR3 is made up of 15 amino acids. The germline V gene encodes CDR1 SEHNR and CDR2 FQNEAQ (reference sequence). V lost 3 bases and J 4 bases, leaving 15 bases between the germline ends. The TCR sequence derives from an adult who received the AZD1222 COVID-19 vaccine. This chain uses TRBV7-9 with TRBJ2-5; TRBD1 might be the D (6 bases). This specimen consisted of peripheral blood, obtained 28 days after the second AZD1222 dose. CDR3 nucleotides: TGTGCCAGCAGCTTCGCCACAGGGAATATAGAGACCCAGTACTTC. Translated: CASSFATGNIETQYF.